The 24 T cell receptor beta chains presented below share a single source sample, sequenced in a study of a mutant IDH1 vaccine in newly diagnosed glioma. What these receptors recognize is not known. Using immunoSEQ multiplex PCR, the repertoire was profiled, and TCRdb retains in-frame clones only, with some absent. The sample comprises roughly 120,000 clones, just under 80% of which are singletons, and 5.5% rests with the top ten. Time point in this sample: week 11, during vaccination. In every dose of vaccine, 300 ug of mutant IDH1 20-mer peptide was given alongside topical imiquimod. The starting material was PBMCs, obtained from a glioma patient whose treatment included an IDH1 peptide vaccine. All receptors come from a man aged 35-49 years with glioma.

The rearrangement uses TRBV5-1 and TRBJ1-1; no clear D. The CDR3 spans 13 residues. Germline V gene data show CDR1 as SGHRS and CDR2 as YFSETQ. Deletions cut 1 base from V and 1 base from J, with 5 bases between. The CDR3 loop is CASSLKENTEAFF. The CDR3 DNA reads as TGCGCCAGCAGCTTGAAAGAGAACACTGAAGCTTTCTTT. Variable domain in full (rest from reference TRBV5-1 and TRBJ1-1): KAGVTQTPRYLIKTRGQQVTLSCSPISGHRSVSWYQQTPGQGLQFLFEYFSETQRNKGNFPGRFSGRQFSNSRSEMNVSTLELGDSALYLCASSLKENTEAFFGQGTRLTVV.

This clone was counted a few times. The rearrangement joins TRBV27 to TRBJ1-1, with D possibly being TRBD1 (5 bases). The CDR3 runs 15 residues. CDR1 is MNHEY and CDR2 is SMNVEV in the germline V gene (reference sequence). V was cut by 0 bases and J by 3 bases, with 11 bases left in between. Written as DNA, the CDR3 is TGTGCCAGCAGTTTATCCCCTCCCAGGGACACTGAAGCTTTCTTT. Translated: CASSLSPPRDTEAFF.

At least ten counts were recorded for this clone. J is TRBJ1-5 and V is TRBV6-6; possibly TRBD1 for D (5 bases). There are 12 residues in the CDR3. CDR1 is MNHNY and CDR2 is SVGAGI in the germline V gene (reference sequence). With 7 bases removed from V and 5 bases from J, the gap between germline ends came to 9 bases. CDR3 in amino acids: CASNIGDQPQHF. For the CDR3, the DNA is TGTGCCAGCAACATAGGGGATCAGCCCCAGCATTTT.

The CDR3 bases are TGTGCCAGCAGCGTTCTAGCGGGGGGTACGTTAGAGACCCAGTACTTC. Its protein product is CASSVLAGGTLETQYF. The rearrangement joins TRBV9 to TRBJ2-5; 11 nucleotides align to TRBD2. CDR3 length: 16 amino acids. Germline CDR1 and CDR2: SGDLS and YYNGEE. The V and J ends lost 2 bases and 4 bases, in that order; junction bases with no gene match: 7. Filled out from reference TRBV9 and TRBJ2-5, the complete variable domain reads DSGVTQTPKHLITATGQRVTLRCSPRSGDLSVYWYQQSLDQGLQFLIQYYNGEERAKGNILERFSAQQFPDLHSELNLSSLELGDSALYFCASSVLAGGTLETQYFGPGTRLLVL.

V usage is TRBV5-5 and J usage is TRBJ2-7, with TRBD1 matching over 7 bases. Germline values: CDR1 SGHKS, CDR2 YYEKEE (reference sequence). CDR3 length: 15 residues. The ends lost 4 bases at V and 1 base at J; junction bases unmatched: 8. The CDR3 DNA is TGTGCCAGCAGCGCCCACGGGACAGCATCCTACGAGCAGTACTTC. This sequence encodes CASSAHGTASYEQYF.

The rearrangement uses TRBV7-2 and TRBJ2-7; no reliable D call. The CDR3 is 11 residues long. The germline V gene has CDR1 SGHTA and CDR2 FQGNSA. V dropped 1 base and J dropped 5 bases, with 3 bases sitting between them. The DNA of the CDR3 is TGTGCCAGCAGCTTAGTCGACGAGCAGTACTTC. This sequence encodes CASSLVDEQYF.

The J gene is TRBJ1-1, the V gene TRBV4-3; no firm D call. The CDR3 totals 15 residues. V was shortened by 0 bases and J by 1 base, with 9 bases between the two germline ends. CDR1 is LGHNA, CDR2 YSLEER, per germline. This chain's CDR3 is CASSQDRASNTEAFF. The CDR3 coding sequence is TGCGCCAGCAGCCAAGATCGAGCATCGAACACTGAAGCTTTCTTT.

V gene TRBV29-1 combines with J gene TRBJ1-1; D is unresolved. V lost 5 bases and J 4 bases, leaving 11 bases between the germline ends. The CDR3 is 12 amino acids. CDR1 and CDR2 from the germline V gene are SQVTM and ANQGSEA. CDR3 in amino acids: CSVLVRSTEAFF. In DNA form, the CDR3 reads TGCAGCGTTTTGGTTCGGAGCACTGAAGCTTTCTTT.

The chain recombines TRBV6-1 with TRBJ1-2; no clear D gene. The CDR3 totals 13 residues. The germline V gene has CDR1 MNHNS and CDR2 SASEGT. V was shortened by 0 bases and J by 2 bases, with 4 bases between the two germline ends. The CDR3 DNA reads as TGTGCCAGCAGTGAAGCGACCAACTATGGCTACACCTTC. It codes for CASSEATNYGYTF.

The chain carries TRBV4-3 and TRBJ2-1; D is possibly TRBD1 (5 bases). V gave up 0 bases and J gave up 7 bases, with 13 bases separating them. The CDR3 consists of 15 residues. Germline V CDR1 and CDR2: LGHNA, YSLEER. For the CDR3, the DNA is TGCGCCAGCAGCCAAGATTGGCAGGGTTGGAATGAGCAGTTCTTC. Amino acid sequence: CASSQDWQGWNEQFF.

The chain is built from TRBV6-5 and TRBJ1-5; tentatively, D is TRBD1 (6 bases). Germline V gives CDR1 MNHEY, CDR2 SVGAGI. Trimming left V 5 bases short and J 3 bases short, with 11 bases between. The CDR3 runs to 14 residues. The CDR3 reads CASSEGGPNQPQHF. In nucleotides, the CDR3 is TGTGCCAGCAGTGAGGGGGGGCCCAATCAGCCCCAGCATTTT.

The rearrangement uses TRBV7-9 and TRBJ2-1; 10 bases agree with TRBD2. V was pared by 1 base and J by 4 bases, with 7 bases of the junction left unmatched. Germline CDR1 and CDR2: SEHNR and FQNEAQ (reference sequence). The CDR3 contains 17 residues. The CDR3 nucleotides are TGTGCCAGCAGCTTAGGTGTTGGACTAGCGGTTTACAATGAGCAGTTCTTC. Amino acid sequence: CASSLGVGLAVYNEQFF.

CDR3 sequence reads: CASSPGQGNVIQYF. The CDR3, as DNA: TGTGCCAGCAGCCCGGGACAGGGAAATGTCATTCAGTACTTC. The gene calls are TRBV7-6 and TRBJ2-4, with 9 bases that match TRBD1. Germline V gives CDR1 SGHVS, CDR2 FNYEAQ. Unmatched junction bases numbered 8, after V lost 5 bases and J lost 9 bases. The CDR3 length is 14 residues.

V gene TRBV6-4 combines with J gene TRBJ2-2, with D tentatively TRBD2 (6 bases). Trimming stripped 3 bases from V and 4 bases from J, with 12 bases between. Germline assignment: CDR1 MRHNA and CDR2 SNTAGT. The CDR3 consists of 15 residues. The CDR3 nucleotides read TGTGCCAGCAGTGAAGACGGGGGAGGCACCGGGGAGCTGTTTTTT. Amino acid sequence: CASSEDGGGTGELFF.

In regard to this clone: One junction end disagrees with the germline gene, perhaps due to a read error. This sequence joins TRBV5-1 and TRBJ2-1; tentatively, D is TRBD2 (6 bases). The CDR3 is 15 residues long. CDR1 and CDR2 (germline): SGHRS, YFSETQ. The CDR3 protein is CASRLAGSSYNEQFF. CDR3 nucleotide sequence: TGCGCCAGCAGGTTGGCGGGAAGCTCCTACAATGAGCAGTTCTTC.

This clone was counted only a few times. V usage is TRBV6-5 and J usage is TRBJ1-2, with a weak D call TRBD1 (5 bases). Germline CDR1 MNHEY, CDR2 SVGAGI. The germline V and J ends were trimmed by 2 bases and 10 bases, with 20 bases remaining between them. The CDR3 sequence is 15 residues long. The CDR3 region is CASSYQRQQTAFYTF. CDR3 in DNA: TGTGCCAGCAGTTACCAGAGACAACAGACAGCCTTCTACACCTTC.

This chain connects TRBV2 to TRBJ2-2, with D maybe TRBD1 (6 bases). The CDR3 totals 14 residues. CDR1 is SNHLY and CDR2 is FYNNEI in the germline V gene. V shed 8 bases and J shed 0 bases, with 10 bases lying between them. Written as DNA, the CDR3 is TGTGCCAGCGAACGGACAGCGAACACCGGGGAGCTGTTTTTT. Amino acids: CASERTANTGELFF.

The V and J genes are TRBV30 and TRBJ1-2; a possible D gene is TRBD1 (5 bases). CDR1 is GTSNPN and CDR2 is SVGIG in the germline V gene (reference sequence). CDR3 length equals 14 residues. Trimming shortened V by 2 bases and J by 6 bases, and 16 bases separated the two germline ends. CDR3 in DNA: TGTGCCTGGAGTAGAGTCGGGACCACCAATGGCTACACCTTC. Its translation: CAWSRVGTTNGYTF.

The gene calls are TRBV13 and TRBJ1-1; 9 bases map to TRBD1. Unmatched junction bases numbered 4, after V lost 4 bases and J lost 1 base. The CDR3 is made up of 15 amino acids. Germline CDR1 reads PRHDT; CDR2 reads FYEKMQ (reference sequence). The CDR3 sequence: CASSWGTGTNTEAFF. CDR3 DNA: TGTGCCAGCAGCTGGGGGACAGGGACGAACACTGAAGCTTTCTTT.

The V call is TRBV10-3, the J call TRBJ1-3; no firm D call. This CDR3 contains 14 residues. Trimming left V 6 bases short and J 3 bases short, with 12 bases between. CDR1 is ENHRY and CDR2 is SYGVKD in the germline V gene. The CDR3 reads CAIRNGVDGNTIYF. The CDR3 coding sequence is TGTGCCATCAGGAATGGGGTTGATGGAAACACCATATATTTT.

The chain couples TRBV7-2 to TRBJ2-3, with 7 bases aligning to TRBD2. V shed 3 bases, J shed 2 bases, and the junction held 8 bases outside the gene matches. This CDR3 spans 16 amino acids. The germline V gene encodes CDR1 SGHTA and CDR2 FQGNSA. CDR3 region: CASSFAGTTSTDTQYF. Written as DNA, the CDR3 is TGTGCCAGCAGCTTTGCCGGGACTACCTCCACAGATACGCAGTATTTT.

This clone was counted between two and nine times. The J gene is TRBJ1-2, the V gene TRBV7-8; D gene uncertain. Germline CDR1 and CDR2: SGHVS and FQNEAQ. The ends were cut back, 1 base at V and 8 bases at J, with 8 bases in the middle. The CDR3 has 12 residues. CDR3 coding DNA: TGTGCCAGCAGCTTAGGGGTAGGGGGCTACACCTTC. It codes for CASSLGVGGYTF.

The rearrangement links TRBV2 to TRBJ1-4; 7 nucleotides align to TRBD1. Germline trimming cut 10 bases from V and 7 bases from J; bases unmatched to any gene: 9. Germline lookup yields CDR1 SNHLY and CDR2 FYNNEI. There are 13 residues in the CDR3. CDR3 DNA: TGTGCCAACCGCTTGACAGGGAGTGAAAAACTGTTTTTT. Translated, it gives CANRLTGSEKLFF.

The chain couples TRBV28 to TRBJ2-1; 14 positions match TRBD2. This CDR3 is built from 17 residues. Germline V gene sequence: CDR1 MDHEN, CDR2 SYDVKM. J gave up 4 bases and V 1 base, and 3 bases lay outside the gene matches. CDR3 bases: TGTGCCAGCAGTTTATTGGGACTAGCGGGAGATTACAATGAGCAGTTCTTC. Encoded protein: CASSLLGLAGDYNEQFF.